Sequencing of this T cell receptor (beta chain) was carried out in a study of T cell changes during pregnancy in multiple sclerosis. Germline loops: CDR1 LGHNA, CDR2 YNFKEQ. V lost 2 bases to trimming and J lost 4 bases, with 6 bases between them. The CDR3 contains 14 residues. Profiling relied on immunoSEQ multiplex PCR, and the TCRdb table lists in-frame clones only, not all of them. The sample has 75,000 to 80,000 clones; 93% are singletons. Sequencing used peripheral blood, obtained in the second trimester of pregnancy. The chain has TRBV4-2 and TRBJ1-6; no definite D call. This TCR came from a female donor in good health, enrolled as a control in a pregnancy study. The CDR3 is CASSQSQYNSPLHF. As DNA, the CDR3 is TGTGCCAGCAGCCAATCACAGTATAATTCACCCCTCCACTTT.